These 6 T cell receptor beta chains share one sample of origin, sequenced in a study of graft-versus-host responses after intestinal transplantation (dated by TCRdb to 2020 to 2022). The method behind the library was the immunoSEQ multiplex PCR assay. TCRdb provides this immuneACCESS table in a form limited to in-frame rearrangements. Some clones are lacking; in checked studies, under half of them reflect an unresolved V gene, and why the rest are absent is not known. The sample table shows about 24,000 clones, and over 75% are seen once. More than 0.75% of the sample comes from the top ten. Sequenced material: PBMCs, taken roughly 68 weeks after intestinal transplant. The receptor set was obtained from a human patient who received an intestinal transplant, so some T cells may come from the graft donor.

The chain's CDR3 is CASSLYWSENTEAFF. The CDR3 nucleotides read TGTGCCAGCAGTTTATATTGGTCAGAGAACACTGAAGCTTTCTTT. The J gene is TRBJ1-1, the V gene TRBV28; no firm D call. The V gene lost 1 base and the J gene lost 1 base, with 10 bases spanning the gap. Germline CDR1 is MDHEN and CDR2 is SYDVKM. This CDR3 contains 15 residues.

The chain joins TRBV4-1 to TRBJ2-2, with no clear D. This CDR3 region has 16 residues. V lost 2 bases and J 4 bases, leaving 14 bases between the germline ends. The germline V gene encodes CDR1 MGHRA and CDR2 YSYEKL. DNA of the CDR3: TGCGCCAGCAGCCAAAAAACGTTGGTGCGCACCGGGGAGCTGTTTTTT. It translates to CASSQKTLVRTGELFF.

The chain combines TRBV29-1 with TRBJ1-4; 7 bases map to TRBD1. The germline CDR1 and CDR2 sequences are SQVTM and ANQGSEA. The J segment lost 8 bases and the V segment lost 4 bases, leaving 7 bases of the junction unmatched. The CDR3 is 13 residues long. The CDR3 loop is CSVGQGLKEKLFF. Written as DNA, the CDR3 is TGCAGCGTTGGACAGGGTTTGAAGGAAAAACTGTTTTTT.

This sequence joins TRBV15 and TRBJ2-2; D gene ambiguous. This CDR3 comprises 15 residues. V gave up 1 base and J gave up 6 bases, with 12 bases separating them. Germline V CDR1 and CDR2: LNHNV, YYDKDF (reference sequence). CDR3 residues: CATSRGGYRSGELFF. CDR3 in DNA: TGTGCCACCAGCAGAGGAGGTTACCGGTCCGGGGAGCTGTTTTTT.

This chain connects TRBV21-1 to TRBJ2-6; the table names TRBD1, a call not compared with the DNA. TRBV21-1 counts as a pseudogene. This CDR3 contains 16 residues. The CDR3, as DNA: TGTGCCAGCAGCAGGCAGGGGGCCACTGGGGCCAACGTCCTGACTTTC. Translating it yields CASSRQGATGANVLTF.

The chain couples TRBV10-3 to TRBJ2-1, with a weak D call TRBD1 (6 bases). The CDR3 totals 15 residues. Germline-derived CDR1 and CDR2 are ENHRY and SYGVKD. Trimming stripped 6 bases from V and 0 bases from J, with 12 bases between. The CDR3 region is CAIRKDRSSYNEQFF. CDR3 bases: TGTGCCATCAGGAAAGACAGGAGCTCCTACAATGAGCAGTTCTTC.